This T cell receptor (beta chain) emerged from a study of memory CD4+ T cells and cytomegalovirus serostatus. Study results and caveats: Of under 200 reported CMV TCRbeta sequences, 55 to 80 were found in memory CD4+ repertoires. Repertoires predicted CMV serostatus with median bootstrapped AUC of roughly 0.95.

Authors' analysis steps: After removing out-of-frame reads, under 2.5 million distinct TCRbeta sequences remained. Profiling relied on immunoSEQ multiplex PCR, and the TCRdb table lists in-frame clones only, not all of them. D and trimming come from the DNA, and the V and J calls and clone size come from that table. The table records about 50,000 clones, 82% of them present only once. The sort gate was single viable CD3+CD4+CD8-CD45RO+ cells for memory CD4+ T cells. CD4+ T cells were isolated by positive magnetic selection. Germline V gives CDR1 SGHTS, CDR2 YDEGEE. The length of the CDR3 is 14 residues. Trimming stripped 0 bases from V and 5 bases from J, with 11 bases between. On this clone itself: No antigen is known for it.

The sequenced sample consisted of memory CD4+ T cells from blood. V usage is TRBV5-8 and J usage is TRBJ1-1, with D possibly matching TRBD1 (5 bases). The TCR comes from an adult in good health and CMV-seronegative. CDR3 in amino acids: CASSLGQGKTEAFF. CDR3 nucleotide sequence: TGTGCCAGCAGCTTGGGGCAGGGAAAGACTGAAGCTTTCTTT.